These 7 T cell receptor beta chains were sequenced from one sample in a study of regulatory T cells in long-lasting Graves disease. The TCR beta library used iRepertoire HTBI primers with Arm-PCR amplification of CDR3. From the multiplex PCR reads, TCRdb called clonotypes with MiXCR, one entry per CDR3 protein. The sample holds 200,000 to 250,000 distinct CDR3 sequences, around 19% seen once. Described time point: newly diagnosed GD, antithyroid drugs for less than 3 months. PBMC-extracted RNA yielded the TCR library. A further study also used this sample, focusing on T cells in Graves' hyperthyroidism and ophthalmopathy.

The specimen comprised peripheral blood mononuclear cells (PBMCs), sampled at new diagnosis, from a patient treated with antithyroid drugs. These receptors were collected from a young woman with Graves disease.

The CDR3 protein is CATEDRGTVAKNIQYF. CDR3 bases: TGTGCCACCGAAGATCGGGGGACTGTAGCCAAAAACATTCAGTACTTC. V is TRBV19 and J is TRBJ2-4, with a possible D match to TRBD2 (6 bases). Germline V CDR1 and CDR2: LNHDA, SQIVND (reference sequence). V shed 10 bases and J shed 0 bases, with 19 bases lying between them. The length of the CDR3 is 16 residues.

The rearrangement uses TRBV14 and TRBJ1-5; D is ambiguous. The CDR3 spans 12 residues. Trimming removed 3 bases at V and 2 bases at J, with 2 bases between. Germline CDR1 and CDR2: SGHDN and FVKESK. The CDR3 DNA reads TGTGCCAGCAGCCAGCGCAATCAGCCCCAGCATTTT. Translation: CASSQRNQPQHF. Filled out from reference TRBV14 and TRBJ1-5, the complete variable domain reads EAGVTQFPSHSVIEKGQTVTLRCDPISGHDNLYWYRRVMGKEIKFLLHFVKESKQDESGMPNNRFLAERTGGTYSTLKVQPAELEDSGVYFCASSQRNQPQHFGDGTRLSIL.

At least ten counts were recorded for this clonotype. The V and J genes are TRBV20-1 and TRBJ1-1; D gene uncertain. This CDR3 region has 14 residues. V was trimmed by 0 bases and J by 1 base, leaving 9 bases between them. CDR1 and CDR2 from the germline V gene are DFQATT and SNEGSKA (reference sequence). CDR3 nucleotide sequence: TGCAGTGCTAGAGATGCCAAGGAGAACACTGAAGCTTTCTTT. Amino acid sequence: CSARDAKENTEAFF.

A word on this clonotype: A single base is all that separates this from a far larger clone, so a read error is likely. This chain uses TRBV11-2 with TRBJ1-5, with D unclear. The CDR3 totals 14 residues. Germline CDR1 is SGHAT and CDR2 is FQNNGV. The CDR3 nucleotides read TGTGCCAGCAGTGGACTCAATAGCAATCAGCCCCGGCATTTT. Amino acids: CASSGLNSNQPRHF.

This CDR3 is CASSLYLGQETQYF. The CDR3 bases are TGTGCCAGCAGCTTGTACCTGGGCCAAGAGACCCAGTACTTC. This chain uses TRBV5-5 with TRBJ2-5; D remains ambiguous. This CDR3 contains 14 residues. Germline V gene data show CDR1 as SGHKS and CDR2 as YYEKEE (reference sequence). V shed 1 base and J shed 1 base, with 8 bases lying between them.

This clonotype has a count of ten or more. J is TRBJ2-1 and V is TRBV3-1; 9 nucleotides match TRBD2. The V gene's germline CDR1 is LGHDT and CDR2 YNNKEL (reference sequence). CDR3 length: 14 amino acids. V dropped 4 bases and J dropped 9; count of bases not matched to a gene: 7. The CDR3 reads CASSPTGTSTEQFF. The DNA for the CDR3 is TGTGCCAGCAGCCCCACTGGGACTAGCACTGAGCAGTTCTTC.

This clonotype has at least ten counts. The chain carries TRBV12-3 or TRBV12-4 and TRBJ1-1; no clear D. The CDR3 totals 16 residues. Trimming cost V 2 bases and J 2 bases, with 15 bases left between them. CDR3 in amino acids: CASSLYPGVINTEAFF. The CDR3 nucleotides are TGTGCCAGCAGTTTATACCCAGGTGTGATAAACACTGAAGCTTTCTTT.